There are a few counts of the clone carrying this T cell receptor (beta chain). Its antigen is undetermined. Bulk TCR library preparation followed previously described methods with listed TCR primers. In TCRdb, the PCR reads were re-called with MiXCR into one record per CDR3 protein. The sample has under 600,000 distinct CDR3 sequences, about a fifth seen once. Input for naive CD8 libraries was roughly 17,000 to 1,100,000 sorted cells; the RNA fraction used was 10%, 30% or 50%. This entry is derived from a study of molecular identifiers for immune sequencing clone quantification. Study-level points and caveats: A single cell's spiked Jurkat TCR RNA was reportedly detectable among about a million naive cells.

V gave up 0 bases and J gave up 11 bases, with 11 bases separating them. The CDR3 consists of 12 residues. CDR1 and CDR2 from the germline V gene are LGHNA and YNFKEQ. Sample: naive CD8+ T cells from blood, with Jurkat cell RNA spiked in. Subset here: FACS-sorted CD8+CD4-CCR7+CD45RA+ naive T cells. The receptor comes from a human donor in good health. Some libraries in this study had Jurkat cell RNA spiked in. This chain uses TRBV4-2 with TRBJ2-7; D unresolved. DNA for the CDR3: TGTGCCAGCAGCCAAGATGGCATTCGAGAGTACTTC. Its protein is CASSQDGIREYF.